Below are 2 T cell receptor beta chains sequenced from a single sample in a study of shared clonotypes between healthy human individuals. Produced via immunoSEQ multiplex PCR; TCRdb's table is partial and in-frame only. In the table there are under 2,500,000 clones, approximately 96% of which are singletons. What was sequenced was naive CD4+ T cells sorted from blood. Subset in this sample: CD45RA+ positively selected. These TCRs come from a man in his late teens or twenties in good health.

The table lists this clone with a count of one. The chain links TRBV6-6 to TRBJ2-5; D may be TRBD2 (6 bases). CDR3 length: 13 residues. V lost 7 bases to trimming and J lost 4 bases, with 13 bases between them. Looked up from germline, CDR1 is MNHNY and CDR2 is SVGAGI (reference sequence). CDR3 sequence: CASTKGLLETQYF. CDR3 coding DNA: TGTGCCAGCACCAAAGGACTATTAGAGACCCAGTACTTC.

The rearrangement uses TRBV7-9 and TRBJ1-4, with 8 bases identical to TRBD1. Germline assignment: CDR1 SEHNR and CDR2 FQNEAQ (reference sequence). V shed 4 bases, J shed 5 bases, and the junction held 9 bases outside the gene matches. The CDR3 runs 16 residues. CDR3 residues: CASSSVGQGGNEKLFF. The CDR3 DNA reads TGTGCCAGCAGCTCAGTTGGACAGGGCGGGAATGAAAAACTGTTTTTT.